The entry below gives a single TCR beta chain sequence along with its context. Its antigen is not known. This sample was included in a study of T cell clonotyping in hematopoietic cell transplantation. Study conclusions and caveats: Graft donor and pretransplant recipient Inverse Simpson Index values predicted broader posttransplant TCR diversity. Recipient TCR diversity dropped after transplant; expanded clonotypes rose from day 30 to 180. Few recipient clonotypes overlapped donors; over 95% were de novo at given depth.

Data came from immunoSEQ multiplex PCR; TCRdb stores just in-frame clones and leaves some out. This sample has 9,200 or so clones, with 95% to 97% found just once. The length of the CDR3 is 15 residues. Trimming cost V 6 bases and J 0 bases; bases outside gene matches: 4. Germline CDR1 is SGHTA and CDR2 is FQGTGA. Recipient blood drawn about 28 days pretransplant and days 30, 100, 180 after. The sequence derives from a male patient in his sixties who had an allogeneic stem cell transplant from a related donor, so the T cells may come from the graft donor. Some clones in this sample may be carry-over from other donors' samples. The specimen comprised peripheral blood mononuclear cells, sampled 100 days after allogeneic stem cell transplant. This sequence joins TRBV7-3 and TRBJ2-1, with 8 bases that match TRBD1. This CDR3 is CASSYRGASYNEQFF. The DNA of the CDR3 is TGTGCCAGCAGTTACAGGGGGGCCTCCTACAATGAGCAGTTCTTC.